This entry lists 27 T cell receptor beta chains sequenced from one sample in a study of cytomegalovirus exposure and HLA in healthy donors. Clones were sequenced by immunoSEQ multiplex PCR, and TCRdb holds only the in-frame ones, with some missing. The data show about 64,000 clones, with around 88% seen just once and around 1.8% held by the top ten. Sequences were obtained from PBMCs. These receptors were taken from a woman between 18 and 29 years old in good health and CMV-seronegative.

CDR3 residues: CASSFGAGPYEQYF. In DNA, the CDR3 is TGTGCCAGCAGTTTTGGGGCAGGCCCCTACGAGCAGTACTTC. This chain connects TRBV27 to TRBJ2-7, with a possible D match to TRBD1 (5 bases). The CDR3 runs to 14 residues. V lost 3 bases, J lost 2 bases, and 11 bases lay in between. CDR1 is MNHEY, CDR2 SMNVEV, per germline (reference sequence).

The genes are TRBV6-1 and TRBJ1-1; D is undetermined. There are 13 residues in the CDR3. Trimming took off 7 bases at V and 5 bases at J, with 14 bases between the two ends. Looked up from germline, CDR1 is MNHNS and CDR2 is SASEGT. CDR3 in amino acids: CASTMSQRTEAFF. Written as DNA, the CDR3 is TGTGCCAGCACTATGTCTCAGAGGACTGAAGCTTTCTTT.

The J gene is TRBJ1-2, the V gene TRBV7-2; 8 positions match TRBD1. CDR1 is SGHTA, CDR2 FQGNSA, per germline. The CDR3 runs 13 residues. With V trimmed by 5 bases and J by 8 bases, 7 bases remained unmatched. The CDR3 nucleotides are TGTGCCAGCAGCCTTGACAGGGGCGAGGGCTACACCTTC. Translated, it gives CASSLDRGEGYTF.

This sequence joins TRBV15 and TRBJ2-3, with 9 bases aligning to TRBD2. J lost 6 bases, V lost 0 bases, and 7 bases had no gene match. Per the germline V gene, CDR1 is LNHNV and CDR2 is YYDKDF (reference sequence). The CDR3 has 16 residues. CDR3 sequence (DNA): TGTGCCACCAGCAGAGATCTGGCGCGGGGGGGTGATACGCAGTATTTT. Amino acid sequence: CATSRDLARGGDTQYF.

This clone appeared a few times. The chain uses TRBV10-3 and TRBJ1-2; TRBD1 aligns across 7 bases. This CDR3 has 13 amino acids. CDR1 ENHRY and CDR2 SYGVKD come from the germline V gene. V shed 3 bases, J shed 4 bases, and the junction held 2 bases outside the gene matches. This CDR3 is CAISDRGFYGYTF. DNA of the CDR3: TGTGCCATCAGTGACAGGGGGTTCTATGGCTACACCTTC.

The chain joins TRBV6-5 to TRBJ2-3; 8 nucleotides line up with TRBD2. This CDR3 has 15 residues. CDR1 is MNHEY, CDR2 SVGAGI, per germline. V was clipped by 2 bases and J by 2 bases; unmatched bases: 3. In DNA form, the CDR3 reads TGTGCCAGCAGTTACGGCGGGGGGAACACAGATACGCAGTATTTT. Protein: CASSYGGGNTDTQYF.

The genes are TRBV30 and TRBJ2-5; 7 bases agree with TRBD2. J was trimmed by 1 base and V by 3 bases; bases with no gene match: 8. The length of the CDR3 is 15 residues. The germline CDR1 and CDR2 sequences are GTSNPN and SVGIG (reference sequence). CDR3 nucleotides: TGTGCCTGGAGACCTTTAGCGGGTGTCCAAGAGACCCAGTACTTC. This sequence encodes CAWRPLAGVQETQYF.

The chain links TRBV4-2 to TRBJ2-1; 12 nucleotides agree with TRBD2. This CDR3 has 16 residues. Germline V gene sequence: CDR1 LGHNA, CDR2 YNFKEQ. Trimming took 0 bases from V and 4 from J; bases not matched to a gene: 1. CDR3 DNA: TGTGCCAGCAGCCAAGACGGACTAGCGGGGTACAATGAGCAGTTCTTC. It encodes CASSQDGLAGYNEQFF.

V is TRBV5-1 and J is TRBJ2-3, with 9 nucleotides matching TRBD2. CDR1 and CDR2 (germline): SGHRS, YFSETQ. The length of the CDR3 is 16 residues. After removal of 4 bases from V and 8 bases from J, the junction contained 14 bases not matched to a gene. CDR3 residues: CASSQGGGASVATQYF. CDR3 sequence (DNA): TGCGCCAGCAGCCAAGGCGGGGGGGCATCAGTGGCTACGCAGTATTTT.

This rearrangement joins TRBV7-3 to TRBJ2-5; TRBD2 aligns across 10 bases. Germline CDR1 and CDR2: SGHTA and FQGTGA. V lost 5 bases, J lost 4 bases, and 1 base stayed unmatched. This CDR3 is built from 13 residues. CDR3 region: CASSRTSGETQYF. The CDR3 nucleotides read TGTGCCAGCAGCCGGACTAGCGGAGAGACCCAGTACTTC.

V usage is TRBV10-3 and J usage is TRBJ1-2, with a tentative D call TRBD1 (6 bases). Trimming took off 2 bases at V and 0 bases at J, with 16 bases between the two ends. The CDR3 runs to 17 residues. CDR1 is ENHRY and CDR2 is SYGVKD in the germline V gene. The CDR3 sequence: CAISETAGAGANYGYTF. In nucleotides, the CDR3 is TGTGCCATCAGTGAGACAGCGGGGGCAGGGGCTAACTATGGCTACACCTTC.

CDR3: CASSQDWVGLAVSTDTQYF. The CDR3 DNA sequence: TGTGCCAGCAGCCAAGATTGGGTAGGACTAGCGGTAAGCACAGATACGCAGTATTTT. The chain combines TRBV4-2 with TRBJ2-3; TRBD2 matches 10 bases. Per the germline V gene, CDR1 is LGHNA and CDR2 is YNFKEQ. With V trimmed by 0 bases and J by 0 bases, 9 bases remained unmatched. CDR3 length: 19 amino acids.

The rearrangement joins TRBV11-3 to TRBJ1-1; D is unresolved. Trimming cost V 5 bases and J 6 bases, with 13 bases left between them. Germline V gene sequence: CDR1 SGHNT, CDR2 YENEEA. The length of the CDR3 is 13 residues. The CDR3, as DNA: TGTGCCAGCAGCCCGCGGGGAGGTTCTGAAGCTTTCTTT. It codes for CASSPRGGSEAFF.

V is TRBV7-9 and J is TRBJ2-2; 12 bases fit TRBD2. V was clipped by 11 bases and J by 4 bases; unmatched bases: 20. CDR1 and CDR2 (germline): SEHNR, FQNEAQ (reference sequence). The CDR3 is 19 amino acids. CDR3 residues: CASPKTPLAGGGGTGELFF. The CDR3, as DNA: TGTGCCTCCCCTAAAACCCCACTAGCGGGGGGAGGTGGCACCGGGGAGCTGTTTTTT.

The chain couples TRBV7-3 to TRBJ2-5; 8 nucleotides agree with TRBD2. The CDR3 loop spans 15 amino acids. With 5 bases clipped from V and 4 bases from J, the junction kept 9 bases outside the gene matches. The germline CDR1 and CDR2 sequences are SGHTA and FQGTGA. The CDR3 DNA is TGTGCCAGCAGCCCCGATGGCGGGAGGCGAGAGACCCAGTACTTC. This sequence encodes CASSPDGGRRETQYF.

The CDR3 loop reads CGTRAPRENSYEQYF. DNA of the CDR3: TGTGGCACCAGGGCCCCGAGGGAAAACTCCTACGAGCAGTACTTC. V is TRBV28 and J is TRBJ2-7; D is tentatively TRBD1 or TRBD2 (5 bases each). CDR3 length: 15 amino acids. Germline CDR1 and CDR2: MDHEN and SYDVKM.

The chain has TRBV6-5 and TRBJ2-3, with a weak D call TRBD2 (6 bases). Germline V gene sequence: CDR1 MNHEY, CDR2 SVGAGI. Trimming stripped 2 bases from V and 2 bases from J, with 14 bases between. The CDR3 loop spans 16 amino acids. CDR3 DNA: TGTGCCAGCAGTTACAGCGGAGGGACTTTCACAGATACGCAGTATTTT. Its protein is CASSYSGGTFTDTQYF.

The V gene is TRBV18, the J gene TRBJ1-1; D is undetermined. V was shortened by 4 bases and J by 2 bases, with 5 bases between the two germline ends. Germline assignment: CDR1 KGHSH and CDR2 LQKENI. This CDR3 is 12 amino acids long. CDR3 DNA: TGTGCCAGCTCACGAGAAAACACTGAAGCTTTCTTT. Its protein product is CASSRENTEAFF.

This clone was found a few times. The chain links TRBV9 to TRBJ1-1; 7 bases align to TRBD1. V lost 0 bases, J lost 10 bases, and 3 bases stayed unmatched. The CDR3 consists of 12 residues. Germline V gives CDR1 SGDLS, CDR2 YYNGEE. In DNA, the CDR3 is TGTGCCAGCAGCGTAGTCGGGGACAGAGCTTTCTTT. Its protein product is CASSVVGDRAFF.

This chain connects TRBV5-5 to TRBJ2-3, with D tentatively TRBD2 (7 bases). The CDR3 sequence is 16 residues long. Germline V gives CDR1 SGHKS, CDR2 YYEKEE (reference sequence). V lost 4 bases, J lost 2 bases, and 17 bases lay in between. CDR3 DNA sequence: TGTGCCAGCAGCCCCCTCGGGGCGGGGGCCACAGATACGCAGTATTTT. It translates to CASSPLGAGATDTQYF.

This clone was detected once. For the CDR3, the DNA is TGTGCCAGCAAGAACAGGGAATTTCCCTACGAGCAGTACTTC. The encoded protein is CASKNREFPYEQYF. The chain recombines TRBV25-1 with TRBJ2-7, with D maybe TRBD1 (6 bases). Germline-derived CDR1 and CDR2 are MGHDK and SYGVNS. CDR3 length: 14 amino acids. The V end was cut by 7 bases, the J end by 2 bases, with 15 bases between.

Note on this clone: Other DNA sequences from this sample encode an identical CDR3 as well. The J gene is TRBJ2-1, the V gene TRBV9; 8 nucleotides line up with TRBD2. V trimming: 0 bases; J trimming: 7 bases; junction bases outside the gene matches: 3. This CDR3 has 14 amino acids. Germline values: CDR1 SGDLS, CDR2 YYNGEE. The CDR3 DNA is TGTGCCAGCAGCGTAGTGGCGGGGGGAAATGAGCAGTTCTTC. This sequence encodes CASSVVAGGNEQFF.

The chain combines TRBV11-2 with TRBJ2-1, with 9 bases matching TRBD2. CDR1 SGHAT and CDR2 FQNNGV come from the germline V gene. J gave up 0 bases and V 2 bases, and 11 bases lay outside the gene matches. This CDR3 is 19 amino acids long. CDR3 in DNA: TGTGCCAGCAGCTTAATAGGTAGCGGGGGAGTCAGCTCCTACAATGAGCAGTTCTTC. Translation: CASSLIGSGGVSSYNEQFF.

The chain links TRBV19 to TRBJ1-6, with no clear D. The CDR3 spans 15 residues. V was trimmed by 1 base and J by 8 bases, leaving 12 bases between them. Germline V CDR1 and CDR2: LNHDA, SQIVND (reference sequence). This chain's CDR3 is CASSIGGRLDSPLHF. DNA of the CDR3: TGTGCCAGTAGTATAGGAGGCAGATTGGATTCACCCCTCCACTTT.

CDR3 sequence reads: CASSVMGTGTYEQYF. The CDR3 DNA reads as TGTGCCAGTAGTGTCATGGGGACAGGTACCTACGAGCAGTACTTC. The rearrangement joins TRBV19 to TRBJ2-7, with 8 bases that match TRBD1. Per the germline V gene, CDR1 is LNHDA and CDR2 is SQIVND (reference sequence). The CDR3 totals 15 residues. The V and J ends lost 5 bases and 2 bases, in that order; junction bases with no gene match: 8.

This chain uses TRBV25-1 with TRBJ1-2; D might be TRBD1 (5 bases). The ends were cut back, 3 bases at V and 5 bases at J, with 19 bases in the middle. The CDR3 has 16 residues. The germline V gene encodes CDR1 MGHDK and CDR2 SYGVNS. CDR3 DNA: TGTGCCAGCAGTGACGGCCCGCAGGGAGGGCGTTATGGCTACACCTTC. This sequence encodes CASSDGPQGGRYGYTF.

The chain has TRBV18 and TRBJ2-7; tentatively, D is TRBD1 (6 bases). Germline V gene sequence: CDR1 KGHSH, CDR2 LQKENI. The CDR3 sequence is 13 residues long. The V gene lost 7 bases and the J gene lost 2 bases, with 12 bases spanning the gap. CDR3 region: CASCLAGAYEQYF. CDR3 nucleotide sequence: TGTGCCAGCTGCTTGGCAGGGGCCTACGAGCAGTACTTC.